The 22 T cell receptor beta chains below were found in one sample sequenced in a study of T cells in women clearing cervical HPV infection. Sequencing used immunoSEQ multiplex PCR; TCRdb keeps in-frame clones, though not all of them. This sample contains about 15,000 clones. The sample was blood buffy coat. The source of these receptors is a woman aged 18 to 75 with a cervical HPV16 infection that either progressed to CIN3+ or cleared (not recorded which).

This clone is medium-sized by frequency. The read is 3 residues too short to cover the CDR3 end, so that end is filled in from the germline J gene. The chain carries TRBV11-2 and TRBJ2-7, with TRBD2 matching over 10 bases. CDR3 length: 14 residues. V trimming: 3 bases; J trimming: 4 bases; junction bases outside the gene matches: 3. Germline CDR1 reads SGHAT; CDR2 reads FQNNGV. The sequenced part of the CDR3 DNA is TGTGCCAGCAGCTTTCTAGCGGGAGAGTACGAG. The encoded protein is CASSFLAGEYE. The whole CDR3 sequence is CASSFLAGEYEQYF. Full variable domain (remainder filled in from reference TRBV11-2 and TRBJ2-7): EAGVAQSPRYKIIEKRQSVAFWCNPISGHATLYWYQQILGQGPKLLIQFQNNGVVDDSQLPKDRFSAERLKGVDSTLKIQPAKLEDSAVYLCASSFLAGEYEQYFGPGTRLTVT.

For this clone: Sequencing ends 3 residues short of the CDR3 end; the germline J gene provides the rest. Distinct nucleotide sequences in the sample also encode this CDR3. The V gene is TRBV11-2, the J gene TRBJ1-4; D perhaps matches TRBD1 (5 bases). Germline loops: CDR1 SGHAT, CDR2 FQNNGV. V was shortened by 3 bases and J by 6 bases, with 14 bases between the two germline ends. The CDR3 length is 15 residues. The sequenced part of the CDR3 DNA is TGTGCCAGCAGCTTTAATCAGAGGGGTGATGAAAAA. Protein product: CASSFNQRGDEK. From start to end, the CDR3 is CASSFNQRGDEKLFF.

A note on this clone: The CDR3 end is not reached by the read, which stops 3 residues before it; the germline J gene fills it in. The chain employs TRBV7-2 and TRBJ1-2; 7 bases agree with TRBD1. Germline lookup yields CDR1 SGHTA and CDR2 FQGNSA. The CDR3 is 13 residues long. Germline trimming cut 5 bases from V and 7 bases from J; bases unmatched to any gene: 7. This CDR3 reads CASSGRQGSGYTF. CDR3 bases read: TGTGCCAGCAGCGGAAGACAGGGTAGTGGC.

Comments on this clone: With the read ending 3 residues before the CDR3 end, the germline J gene is used to fill in that end. The chain joins TRBV5-4 to TRBJ2-1, with TRBD1 matching 8 bases. V shed 5 bases, J shed 7 bases, and the junction held 8 bases outside the gene matches. Germline V gene sequence: CDR1 SGHNT, CDR2 YYREEE (reference sequence). CDR3 length: 14 residues. CDR3 DNA, as far as it was read: TGTGCCAGCAGTCTCAAAGGACAGGGAAATGAG. This translates into CASSLKGQGNE. The full CDR3 protein reads CASSLKGQGNEQFF.

This clone is labeled medium-sized based on frequency. The read gets to within 3 residues of the CDR3 end, and the germline J gene fills in the rest. The genes are TRBV20-1 and TRBJ2-5, with 11 bases matching TRBD2. Germline V gene lookup returns CDR1 DFQATT and CDR2 SNEGSKA (reference sequence). The CDR3 is made up of 14 amino acids. Trimming at V came to 2 bases and at J to 4 bases, leaving 3 bases not matched to a gene. CDR3 region: CSARLAGGGETQYF. The CDR3 DNA, read in part, is TGCAGTGCTAGACTAGCGGGGGGTGGAGAGACC.

With regard to this clone: The read is 3 residues too short to cover the CDR3 end, so that end is filled in from the germline J gene. The chain uses TRBV5-6 and TRBJ2-5, with TRBD1 matching over 7 bases. The CDR3 covers 15 residues. V was pared by 5 bases and J by 4 bases, with 11 bases of the junction left unmatched. Germline V gives CDR1 SGHDT, CDR2 YYEEEE. The DNA read from the CDR3 is TGTGCCAGCAGACCGGCCGGGACAGAAGTAGAGACC. This codes for CASRPAGTEVET. The full CDR3 reads CASRPAGTEVETQYF.

This clone is called medium-sized based on its frequency. The read stops 3 residues short of the end of the CDR3; the missing end is completed from the germline J gene. The chain couples TRBV18 to TRBJ2-2; 13 nucleotides align to TRBD2. The CDR3 is 16 residues long. J gave up 7 bases and V 3 bases, and 5 bases lay outside the gene matches. Germline assignment: CDR1 KGHSH and CDR2 LQKENI. The CDR3 DNA, read in part, is TGTGCCAGCTCACCCGGGACTAGCGGGATAAGCGGGGAG. Protein product: CASSPGTSGISGE. The CDR3 in its entirety is CASSPGTSGISGELFF. Filled out from reference TRBV18 and TRBJ2-2, the complete variable domain reads NAGVMQNPRHLVRRRGQEARLRCSPMKGHSHVYWYRQLPEEGLKFMVYLQKENIIDESGMPKERFSAEFPKEGPSILRIQQVVRGDSAAYFCASSPGTSGISGELFFGEGSRLTVL.

In the case of this clone: The CDR3 end lies 3 residues beyond the end of the read and is filled in from the germline J gene. This chain uses TRBV30 with TRBJ1-6; D ambiguous. The CDR3 is 10 amino acids. Germline V lookup: CDR1 GTSNPN, CDR2 SVGIG (reference sequence). V was clipped by 4 bases and J by 8 bases, with 3 bases between them. The CDR3 region is CAWIYSPLHF. The CDR3 DNA, read in part, is TGTGCCTGGATATATTCACCC.

The CDR3: CASKEWASGENEQYF. The CDR3 DNA, read in part, is TGTGCCAGCAAGGAGTGGGCTAGCGGGGAAAACGAG. V and J are TRBV7-2 and TRBJ2-7; 9 bases agree with TRBD2. The read finishes 3 residues shy of the CDR3 end, and the germline J gene is used to complete it. This CDR3 region has 15 residues. CDR1 is SGHTA, CDR2 FQGNSA, per germline. The ends lost 7 bases at V and 5 bases at J; junction bases unmatched: 12.

A note on this clone: An end of the junction does not agree with germline; a read error may underlie this. The CDR3 end lies 3 residues beyond the end of the read and is filled in from the germline J gene. At the DNA level, this CDR3 is encoded by other sequences in the same sample as well. The V call is TRBV19, the J call TRBJ1-3; D perhaps matches TRBD1 (6 bases). The CDR3 extends over 14 amino acids. Germline values: CDR1 LNHDA, CDR2 SQIVND (reference sequence). CDR3 residues: CASSIRGHGNTIYF. The CDR3 bases that were read are TGTGCCAGTAGTATAAGGGGACATGGAAACACA.

CDR3 DNA, as far as it was read: TGTGCCAGCAGTGAAATGGCGGGGGGCTACAATGAG. It yields the protein CASSEMAGGYNE. The complete CDR3 sequence is CASSEMAGGYNEQFF. The J gene is TRBJ2-1, the V gene TRBV2; 8 bases fit TRBD2. The read terminates 3 residues ahead of where the CDR3 ends, so the germline J gene completes it. Germline V gives CDR1 SNHLY, CDR2 FYNNEI. V lost 2 bases to trimming and J lost 3 bases; unmatched junction nucleotides: 3. CDR3 length equals 15 residues.

Of note for this clone: The observed sequence ends 3 residues before the CDR3 terminus, with the missing tail filled in from the germline J gene. V gene TRBV19 combines with J gene TRBJ2-4; TRBD2 aligns across 8 bases. In germline, CDR1 is LNHDA, CDR2 SQIVND (reference sequence). V lost 5 bases, J lost 0 bases, and 12 bases stayed unmatched. This CDR3 is 18 amino acids long. The CDR3 region is CASSLLRAGGLAKNIQYF. CDR3 DNA, as far as it was read: TGTGCCAGTAGTCTCCTACGTGCGGGGGGCCTAGCCAAAAACATT.

A remark on this clone: The CDR3 extends 3 residues past the end of the read, so its final part is completed from the germline J gene. This chain joins TRBV10-2 and TRBJ1-1; D call uncertain. The CDR3 is 13 amino acids. V lost 2 bases to trimming and J lost 1 base, with 5 bases between them. Per germline, CDR1 WSHSY and CDR2 SAAADI. CDR3 amino acids: CASSEARNTEAFF. Incomplete CDR3 DNA: TGCGCCAGCAGTGAGGCCAGGAACACTGAA.

CDR3 sequence reads: CAAWAPKSPYNEQFF. Incomplete CDR3 DNA: TGTGCCGCGTGGGCACCTAAGAGTCCATACAATGAG. V and J are TRBV5-8 and TRBJ2-1; no clear D. Sequencing ends 3 residues short of the CDR3 end; the germline J gene provides the rest. Germline V lookup: CDR1 SGHTS, CDR2 YDEGEE. The CDR3 spans 15 residues. V was clipped by 10 bases and J by 4 bases, with 21 bases between them.

As to this clone: The read comes to an end 3 residues before the CDR3 does, leaving the germline J gene to fill in the end. The gene calls are TRBV5-1 and TRBJ2-5, with a weak D call TRBD2 (5 bases). With 2 bases removed from V and 2 bases from J, the gap between germline ends came to 7 bases. CDR1 and CDR2 (germline): SGHRS, YFSETQ. The CDR3 has 13 amino acids. The DNA read from the CDR3 is TGCGCCAGCAGCTTTAGCGTTCAAGAGACC. This sequence encodes CASSFSVQET. The complete CDR3 sequence is CASSFSVQETQYF.

Notes on this clone: The missing CDR3 end, 3 residues past where the read stops, is filled in from the germline J gene. The chain carries TRBV6-2 or TRBV6-3 and TRBJ2-3; TRBD2 is a possible D gene (5 bases). CDR3 length: 17 amino acids. CDR1 and CDR2 from the germline V gene are MNHEY and SVGEGT. CDR3 DNA (partial): TGTGCCAGCAGTCCCGATCTGGGCAGAGCTAGCAATCAGCCG. It encodes CASSPDLGRASNQP. The whole CDR3 reads CASSPDLGRASNQPQYF.

With respect to this clone: Read sequence stops 3 residues before the CDR3 end, and the germline J gene provides the missing end. The chain uses TRBV18 and TRBJ2-1, with 9 positions matching TRBD1. The CDR3 consists of 15 residues. V lost 2 bases and J lost 8; bases outside the gene matches: 7. CDR1 KGHSH and CDR2 LQKENI come from the germline V gene. Incomplete CDR3 DNA: TGTGCCAGCTCACCAAAGGGACAGGGCAGCGATGAG. Translation gives CASSPKGQGSDE. The full CDR3 protein is CASSPKGQGSDEQFF.

CDR3 amino acids: CASSMDSLGGYTF. Incomplete CDR3 DNA: TGTGCCAGCAGCATGGACAGTCTTGGGGGC. This sequence joins TRBV7-9 and TRBJ1-2; D is possibly TRBD1 (6 bases). Coverage ceases 3 residues before the CDR3 finishes, and the germline J gene fills in the end. The length of the CDR3 is 13 residues. CDR1 is SEHNR, CDR2 FQNEAQ, per germline (reference sequence).

Remarks on this clone: From the germline J gene comes the end of the CDR3, since the read stops 3 residues before it. The chain joins TRBV5-6 to TRBJ2-7, with TRBD2 as a possible D gene (5 bases). Germline CDR1 reads SGHDT; CDR2 reads YYEEEE. CDR3 length: 15 residues. V shed 4 bases and J shed 6 bases, with 20 bases lying between them. CDR3 bases read: TGTGCCAGCAGCCCCTTCGGGGTTGGGGAGTCCGAG. Translated: CASSPFGVGESE. The CDR3 as a whole reads CASSPFGVGESEQYF.

Worth noting for this clone: The read is 3 residues too short to cover the CDR3 end, so that end is filled in from the germline J gene. The chain uses TRBV19 and TRBJ1-2, with D tentatively TRBD1 (5 bases). The CDR3 length is 16 residues. Germline V CDR1 and CDR2: LNHDA, SQIVND (reference sequence). Partial CDR3 DNA: TGTGCCAGTAGTAGCCTCCCGGACATTCCCACAGATACC. This encodes CASSSLPDIPTDT. The full CDR3 protein reads CASSSLPDIPTDTYTF.

Note on this clone: The read is 3 residues too short to cover the CDR3 end, so that end is filled in from the germline J gene. The rearrangement links TRBV2 to TRBJ2-1, with D perhaps matching TRBD1 (6 bases). V was clipped by 5 bases and J by 8 bases, with 19 bases between them. CDR3 length equals 15 residues. The germline gives CDR1 SNHLY, CDR2 FYNNEI. The covered CDR3 bases are TGTGCCAGCAGTATCGTGGGACACCCCTTGGATGAG. Encoded protein: CASSIVGHPLDE. The entire CDR3 sequence reads CASSIVGHPLDEQFF.

A word on this clone: The read falls 3 residues short of the CDR3 end, and the missing part is taken from the germline J gene. V and J are TRBV7-9 and TRBJ1-1; TRBD1 might be the D (5 bases). The CDR3 has 14 amino acids. Germline values: CDR1 SEHNR, CDR2 FQNEAQ (reference sequence). The CDR3 DNA, read in part, is TGTGCCAGCAGCTTAGGTGGGGGGAATTCGGAA. This gives the protein CASSLGGGNSE. The entire CDR3 is CASSLGGGNSEAFF.